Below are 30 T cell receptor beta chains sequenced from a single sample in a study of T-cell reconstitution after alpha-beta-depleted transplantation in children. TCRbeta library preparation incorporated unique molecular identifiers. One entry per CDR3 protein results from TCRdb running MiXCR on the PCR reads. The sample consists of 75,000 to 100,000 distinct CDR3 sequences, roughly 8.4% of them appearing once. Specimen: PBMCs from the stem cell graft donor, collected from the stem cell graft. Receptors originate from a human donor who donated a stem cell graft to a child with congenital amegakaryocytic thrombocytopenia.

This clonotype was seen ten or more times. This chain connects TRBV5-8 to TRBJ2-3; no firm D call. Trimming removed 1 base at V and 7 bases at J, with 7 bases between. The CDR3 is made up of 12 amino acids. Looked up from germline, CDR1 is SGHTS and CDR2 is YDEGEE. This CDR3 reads CASSLTTNTQYF. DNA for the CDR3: TGTGCCAGCAGCTTGACAACCAATACGCAGTATTTT.

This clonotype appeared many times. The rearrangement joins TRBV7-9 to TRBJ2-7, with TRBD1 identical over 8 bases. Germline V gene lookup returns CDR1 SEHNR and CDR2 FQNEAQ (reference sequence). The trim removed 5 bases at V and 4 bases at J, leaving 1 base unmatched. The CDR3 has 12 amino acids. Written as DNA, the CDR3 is TGTGCCAGCAGCCGGACAGGGTACGAGCAGTACTTC. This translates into CASSRTGYEQYF.

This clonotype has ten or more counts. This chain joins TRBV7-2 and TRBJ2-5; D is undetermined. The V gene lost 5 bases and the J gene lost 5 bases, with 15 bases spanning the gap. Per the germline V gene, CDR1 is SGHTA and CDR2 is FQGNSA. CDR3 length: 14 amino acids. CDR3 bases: TGTGCCAGCAGCCCCGAAGGTCTCGGGGAGACCCAGTACTTC. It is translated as CASSPEGLGETQYF.

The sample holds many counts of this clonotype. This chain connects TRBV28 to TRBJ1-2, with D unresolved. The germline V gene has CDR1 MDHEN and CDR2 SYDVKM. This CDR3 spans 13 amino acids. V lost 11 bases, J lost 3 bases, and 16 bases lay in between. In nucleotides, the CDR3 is TGTGCCCTCAGGAGCCGGTTGGACTATGGCTACACCTTC. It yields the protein CALRSRLDYGYTF.

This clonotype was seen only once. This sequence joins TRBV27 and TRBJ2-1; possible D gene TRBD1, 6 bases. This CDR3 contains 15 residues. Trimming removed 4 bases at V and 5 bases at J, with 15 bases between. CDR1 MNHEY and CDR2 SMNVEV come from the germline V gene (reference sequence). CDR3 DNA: TGTGCCAGCAGTTGGGGCAGGGGAATGGACAATGAGCAGTTCTTC. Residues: CASSWGRGMDNEQFF.

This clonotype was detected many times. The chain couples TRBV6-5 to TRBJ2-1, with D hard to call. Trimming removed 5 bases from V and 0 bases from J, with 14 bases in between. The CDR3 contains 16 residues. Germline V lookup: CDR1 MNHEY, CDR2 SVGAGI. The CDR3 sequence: CASSPLHLSSYNEQFF. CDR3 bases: TGTGCCAGCAGTCCGCTACACCTGAGCTCCTACAATGAGCAGTTCTTC.

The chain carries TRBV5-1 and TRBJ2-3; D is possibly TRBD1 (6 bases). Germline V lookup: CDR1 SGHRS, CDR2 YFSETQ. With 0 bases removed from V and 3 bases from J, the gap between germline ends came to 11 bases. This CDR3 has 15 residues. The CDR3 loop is CASSLAQGLTDTQYF. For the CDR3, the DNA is TGCGCCAGCAGCTTGGCACAGGGCCTGACAGATACGCAGTATTTT.

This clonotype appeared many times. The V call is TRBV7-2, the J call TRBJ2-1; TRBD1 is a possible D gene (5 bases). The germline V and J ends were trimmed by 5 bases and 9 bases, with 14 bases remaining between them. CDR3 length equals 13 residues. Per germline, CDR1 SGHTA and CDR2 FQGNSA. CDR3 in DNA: TGTGCCAGCAGCCTCTCAGGGTGGGCTGAGCAGTTCTTC. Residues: CASSLSGWAEQFF.

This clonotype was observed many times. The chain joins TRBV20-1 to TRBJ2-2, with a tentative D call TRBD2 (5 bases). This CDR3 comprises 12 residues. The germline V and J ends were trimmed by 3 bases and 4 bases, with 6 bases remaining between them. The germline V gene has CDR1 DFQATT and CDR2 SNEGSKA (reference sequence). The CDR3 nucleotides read TGCAGTGCTAGGGCGGGCACCGGGGAGCTGTTTTTT. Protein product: CSARAGTGELFF.

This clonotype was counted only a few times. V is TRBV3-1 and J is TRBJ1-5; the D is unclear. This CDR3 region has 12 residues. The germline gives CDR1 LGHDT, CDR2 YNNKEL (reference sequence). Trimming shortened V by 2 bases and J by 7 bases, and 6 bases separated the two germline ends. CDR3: CASSQTGQPQHF. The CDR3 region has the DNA TGTGCCAGCAGCCAAACTGGCCAGCCCCAGCATTTT.

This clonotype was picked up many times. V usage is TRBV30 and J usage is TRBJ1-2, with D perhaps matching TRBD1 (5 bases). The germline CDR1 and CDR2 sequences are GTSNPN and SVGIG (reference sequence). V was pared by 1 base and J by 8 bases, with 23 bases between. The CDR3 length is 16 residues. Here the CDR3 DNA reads TGTGCCTGGAGTGCGTTGGGGGATATCTTCGCCGGGGGCTACACCTTC. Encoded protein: CAWSALGDIFAGGYTF. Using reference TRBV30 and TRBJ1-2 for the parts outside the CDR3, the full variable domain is SQTIHQWPATLVQPVGSPLSLECTVEGTSNPNLYWYRQAAGRGLQLLFYSVGIGQISSEVPQNLSASRPQDRQFILSSKKLLLSDSGFYLCAWSALGDIFAGGYTFGSGTRLTVV.

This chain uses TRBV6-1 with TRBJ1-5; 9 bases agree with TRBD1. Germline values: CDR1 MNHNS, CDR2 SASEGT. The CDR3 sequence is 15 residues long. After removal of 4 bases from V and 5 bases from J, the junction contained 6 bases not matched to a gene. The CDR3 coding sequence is TGTGCCAGCAGTGGGCCTGACAGGGGGTATCAGCCCCAGCATTTT. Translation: CASSGPDRGYQPQHF.

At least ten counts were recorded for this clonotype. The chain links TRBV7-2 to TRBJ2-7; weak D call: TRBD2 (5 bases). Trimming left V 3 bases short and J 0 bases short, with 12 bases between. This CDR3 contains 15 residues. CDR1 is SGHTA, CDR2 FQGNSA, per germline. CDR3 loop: CASSLDQRSSYEQYF. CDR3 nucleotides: TGTGCCAGCAGCTTGGATCAGCGGAGCTCCTACGAGCAGTACTTC.

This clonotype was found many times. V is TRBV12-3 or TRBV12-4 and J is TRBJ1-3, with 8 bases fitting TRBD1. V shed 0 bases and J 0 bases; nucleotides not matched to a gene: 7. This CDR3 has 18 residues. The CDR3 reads CASSLARGTGSSGNTIYF. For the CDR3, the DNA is TGTGCCAGCAGTTTAGCGCGGGGGACAGGCTCCTCTGGAAACACCATATATTTT.

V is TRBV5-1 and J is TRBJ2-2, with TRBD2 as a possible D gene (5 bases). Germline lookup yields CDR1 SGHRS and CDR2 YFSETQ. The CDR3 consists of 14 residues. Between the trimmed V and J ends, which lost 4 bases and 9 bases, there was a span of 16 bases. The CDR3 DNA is TGCGCCAGCAGCGGGTCTAGCCTACGGCGGGAGCTGTTTTTT. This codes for CASSGSSLRRELFF. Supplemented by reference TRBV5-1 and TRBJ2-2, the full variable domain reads KAGVTQTPRYLIKTRGQQVTLSCSPISGHRSVSWYQQTPGQGLQFLFEYFSETQRNKGNFPGRFSGRQFSNSRSEMNVSTLELGDSALYLCASSGSSLRRELFFGEGSRLTVL.

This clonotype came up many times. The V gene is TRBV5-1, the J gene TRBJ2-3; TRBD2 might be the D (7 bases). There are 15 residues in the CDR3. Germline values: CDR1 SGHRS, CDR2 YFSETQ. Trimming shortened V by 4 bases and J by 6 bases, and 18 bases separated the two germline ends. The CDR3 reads CASSREGGALDTQYF. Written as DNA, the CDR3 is TGCGCCAGCAGCCGAGAGGGGGGGGCTTTGGATACGCAGTATTTT.

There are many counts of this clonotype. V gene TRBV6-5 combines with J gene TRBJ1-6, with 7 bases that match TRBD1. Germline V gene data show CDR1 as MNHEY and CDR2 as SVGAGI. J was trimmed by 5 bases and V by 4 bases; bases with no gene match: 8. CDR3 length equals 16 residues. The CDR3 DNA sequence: TGTGCCAGCAGTTGGGGGCTCGGGACAGATAATTCACCCCTCCACTTT. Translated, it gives CASSWGLGTDNSPLHF.

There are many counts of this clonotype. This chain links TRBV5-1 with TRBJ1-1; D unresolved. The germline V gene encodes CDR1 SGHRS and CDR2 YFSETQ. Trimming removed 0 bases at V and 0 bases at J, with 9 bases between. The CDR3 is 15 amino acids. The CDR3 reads CASSLAYGVNTEAFF. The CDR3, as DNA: TGCGCCAGCAGCTTGGCGTACGGGGTGAACACTGAAGCTTTCTTT.

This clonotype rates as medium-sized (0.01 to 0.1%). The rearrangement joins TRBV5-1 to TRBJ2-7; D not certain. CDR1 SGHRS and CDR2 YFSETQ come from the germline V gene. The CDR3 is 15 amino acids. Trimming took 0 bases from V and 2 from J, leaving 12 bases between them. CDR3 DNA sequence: TGCGCCAGCAGCTTGGCAGCATCAGGCACCTACGAGCAGTACTTC. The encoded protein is CASSLAASGTYEQYF. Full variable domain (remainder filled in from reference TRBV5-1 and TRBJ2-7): KAGVTQTPRYLIKTRGQQVTLSCSPISGHRSVSWYQQTPGQGLQFLFEYFSETQRNKGNFPGRFSGRQFSNSRSEMNVSTLELGDSALYLCASSLAASGTYEQYFGPGTRLTVT.

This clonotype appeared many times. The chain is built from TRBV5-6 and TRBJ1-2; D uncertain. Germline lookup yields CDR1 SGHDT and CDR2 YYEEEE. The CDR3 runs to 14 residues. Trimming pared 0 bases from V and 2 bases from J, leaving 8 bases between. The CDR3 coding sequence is TGTGCCAGCAGCTTGGTAGGCAGAAACTATGGCTACACCTTC. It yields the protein CASSLVGRNYGYTF.

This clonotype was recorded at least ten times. The CDR3: CAGGLTNEKLFF. Here the CDR3 DNA reads TGTGCCGGAGGGCTGACTAATGAAAAACTGTTTTTT. This chain links TRBV7-9 with TRBJ1-4; no clear D gene. The length of the CDR3 is 12 residues. Germline-derived CDR1 and CDR2 are SEHNR and FQNEAQ (reference sequence). The V end was cut by 11 bases, the J end by 2 bases, with 9 bases between.

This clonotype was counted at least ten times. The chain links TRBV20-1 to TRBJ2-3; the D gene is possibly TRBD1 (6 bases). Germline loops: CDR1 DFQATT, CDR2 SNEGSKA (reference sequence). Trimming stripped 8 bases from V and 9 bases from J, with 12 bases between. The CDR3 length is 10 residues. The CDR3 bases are TGCAGTCCTTTCACAGGGACGCAGTATTTT. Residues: CSPFTGTQYF.

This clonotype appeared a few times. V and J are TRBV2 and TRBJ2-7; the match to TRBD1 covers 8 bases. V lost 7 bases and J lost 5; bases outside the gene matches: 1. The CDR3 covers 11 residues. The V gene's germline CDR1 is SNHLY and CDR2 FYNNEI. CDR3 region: CASTDRDEQYF. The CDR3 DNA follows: TGTGCCAGCACGGACAGGGACGAGCAGTACTTC.

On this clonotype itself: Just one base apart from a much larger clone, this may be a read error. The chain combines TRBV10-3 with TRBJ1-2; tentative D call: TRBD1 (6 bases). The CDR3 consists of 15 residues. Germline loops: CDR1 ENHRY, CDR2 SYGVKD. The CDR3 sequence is CAISEGRQDNYGDTF. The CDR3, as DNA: TGTGCCATCAGCGAAGGAAGACAGGATAACTATGGCGACACCTTC.

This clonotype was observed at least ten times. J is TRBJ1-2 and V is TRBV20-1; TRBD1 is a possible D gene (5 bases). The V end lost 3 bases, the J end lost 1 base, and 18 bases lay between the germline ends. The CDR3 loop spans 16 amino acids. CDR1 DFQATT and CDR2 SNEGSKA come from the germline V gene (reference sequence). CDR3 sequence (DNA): TGCAGTGCTAGGCCCAGGGTCATTACATATAACTATGGCTACACCTTC. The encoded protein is CSARPRVITYNYGYTF.

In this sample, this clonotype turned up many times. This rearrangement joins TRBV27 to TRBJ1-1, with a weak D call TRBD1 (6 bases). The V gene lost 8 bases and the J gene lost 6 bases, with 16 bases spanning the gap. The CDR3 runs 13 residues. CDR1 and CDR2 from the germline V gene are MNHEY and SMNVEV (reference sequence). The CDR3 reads CASSYQGRPEAFF. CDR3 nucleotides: TGTGCCAGCTCATACCAGGGGAGGCCTGAAGCTTTCTTT.

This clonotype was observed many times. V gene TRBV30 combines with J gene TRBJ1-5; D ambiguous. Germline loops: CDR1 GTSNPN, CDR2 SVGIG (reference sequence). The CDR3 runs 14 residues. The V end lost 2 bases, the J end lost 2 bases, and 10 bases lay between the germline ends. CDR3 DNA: TGTGCCTGGAGTCGACGGGTTGGCAATCAGCCCCAGCATTTT. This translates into CAWSRRVGNQPQHF. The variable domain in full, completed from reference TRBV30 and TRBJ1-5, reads SQTIHQWPATLVQPVGSPLSLECTVEGTSNPNLYWYRQAAGRGLQLLFYSVGIGQISSEVPQNLSASRPQDRQFILSSKKLLLSDSGFYLCAWSRRVGNQPQHFGDGTRLSIL.

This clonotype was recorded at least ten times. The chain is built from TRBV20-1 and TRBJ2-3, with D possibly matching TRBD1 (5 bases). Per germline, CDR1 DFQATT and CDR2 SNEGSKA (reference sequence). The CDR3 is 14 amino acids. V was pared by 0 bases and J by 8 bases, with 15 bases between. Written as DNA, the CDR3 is TGCAGTGCTAGAGACGCGCAGGGTGTTGTTACGCAGTATTTT. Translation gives CSARDAQGVVTQYF.

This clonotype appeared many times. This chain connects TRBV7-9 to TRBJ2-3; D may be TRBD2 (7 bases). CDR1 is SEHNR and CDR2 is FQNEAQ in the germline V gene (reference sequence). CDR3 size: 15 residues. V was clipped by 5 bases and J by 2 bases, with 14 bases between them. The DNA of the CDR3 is TGTGCCAGCAGCCCAACGGGGGGCCCCACAGATACGCAGTATTTT. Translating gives CASSPTGGPTDTQYF.

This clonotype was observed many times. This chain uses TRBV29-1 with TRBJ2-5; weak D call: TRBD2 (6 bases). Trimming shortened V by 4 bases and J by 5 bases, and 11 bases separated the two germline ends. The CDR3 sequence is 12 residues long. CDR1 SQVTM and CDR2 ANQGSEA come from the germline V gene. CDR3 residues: CSVGGGGETQYF. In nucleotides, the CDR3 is TGCAGCGTTGGTGGGGGAGGCGAGACCCAGTACTTC. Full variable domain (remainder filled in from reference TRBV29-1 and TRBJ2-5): SAVISQKPSRDICQRGTSLTIQCQVDSQVTMMFWYRQQPGQSLTLIATANQGSEATYESGFVIDKFPISRPNLTFSTLTVSNMSPEDSSIYLCSVGGGGETQYFGPGTRLLVL.